This TCR beta chain was documented in a study of molecular identifiers for immune sequencing clone quantification. Study details: Naive CD8 cell RNA, from about 20,000 or 100,000 cells, was split five ways in replicates, with four sequenced.

As to this clonotype: Its antigen is currently unknown.

TCRdb itself ran the PCR reads through MiXCR, one entry per CDR3 protein. The table records 88,000 or so distinct CDR3 sequences, roughly 21% of them present only once. Study-level points and caveats: Effector cells had over 99% of their molecules in clones above 20 RNA copies, while naive cells had under 1%. The study reportedly detected spiked Jurkat TCR RNA from one cell among over 950,000 naive cells.

Sorting recovered naive CD8 T cells on a CD8+CD4-CCR7+CD45RA+ profile. This TCR was recovered from a human donor in good health. Some libraries in this study had Jurkat cell RNA spiked in. The sample consisted of naive CD8+ T cells from blood, with Jurkat cell RNA spiked in. Subset described: FACS-sorted CD8+CD4-CCR7+CD45RA+ naive T cells.

The DNA of the CDR3 is TGTGCCAGCAGTTTTACTTCCACAGGGGTACTATGGGGCTACGAGCAGTACTTC. Translation gives CASSFTSTGVLWGYEQYF. J is TRBJ2-7 and V is TRBV6-2 or TRBV6-3, with 7 bases identical to TRBD1. The V and J ends lost 4 bases and 3 bases, in that order; junction bases with no gene match: 18. Germline V gene sequence: CDR1 MNHEY, CDR2 SVGEGT. There are 18 residues in the CDR3.